The 26 T cell receptor beta chains reported below all come from one sample, sequenced in a study of blood T cells in healthy people across ages. It was with a sample-barcoded 5' primer and a J-beta primer mix that a second PCR of about 7 to 12 cycles was run. TCRdb reprocessed the 5' RACE reads with MiXCR, giving one entry per CDR3 protein. The repertoire holds around 1,500,000 distinct CDR3 sequences, with around two fifths as singletons. Sequenced input: blood. The receptors here all came from a woman younger than 35 in good health.

The sample holds a few counts of this clonotype. Relative to the germline gene, one junction end is altered; a read error may explain this. The chain combines TRBV12-3 or TRBV12-4 with TRBJ2-4; 12 bases agree with TRBD2. The CDR3 totals 16 residues. CDR3 bases: TGTGCCAGCAGTTTTGCTAGCGGGAGGGCCCAAAACACTCAGTACTTC. Translation gives CASSFASGRAQNTQYF.

Details on this clonotype: A much larger clone sits a single nucleotide away, making a read error possible. The chain links TRBV12-3 or TRBV12-4 to TRBJ2-6; the D is unclear. This CDR3 spans 15 amino acids. Written as DNA, the CDR3 is TGTGCCTGCAGTTTCCCTCTTTCTGGGGCCAACGTCCTGACTTTC. It is translated as CACSFPLSGANVLTF.

This clonotype has at least ten counts. The chain has TRBV7-2 and TRBJ1-2, with D tentatively TRBD1 (6 bases). There are 17 residues in the CDR3. V was clipped by 1 base and J by 2 bases, with 17 bases between them. Looked up from germline, CDR1 is SGHTA and CDR2 is FQGNSA. CDR3 amino acids: CASSLGARQGPNYGYTF. In DNA form, the CDR3 reads TGTGCCAGCAGCTTAGGGGCTCGGCAGGGGCCCAACTATGGCTACACCTTC.

This clonotype was recorded a few times. The V call is TRBV5-1, the J call TRBJ2-1; the D gene could be TRBD1 or TRBD2 (5 bases each). Germline V CDR1 and CDR2: SGHRS, YFSETQ. The CDR3 sequence is 14 residues long. Trimming removed 0 bases from V and 7 bases from J, with 11 bases in between. The CDR3 here is CASSLVVEGNEQFF. CDR3 in DNA: TGCGCCAGCAGCTTGGTAGTAGAGGGGAATGAGCAGTTCTTC. The full variable domain, completed using reference TRBV5-1 and TRBJ2-1, is KAGVTQTPRYLIKTRGQQVTLSCSPISGHRSVSWYQQTPGQGLQFLFEYFSETQRNKGNFPGRFSGRQFSNSRSEMNVSTLELGDSALYLCASSLVVEGNEQFFGPGTRLTVL.

In this sample, this clonotype turned up once. One junction end disagrees with the germline gene, perhaps due to a read error. The rearrangement joins TRBV2 to TRBJ1-6, with a tentative D call TRBD1 (6 bases). There are 18 residues in the CDR3. Germline-derived CDR1 and CDR2 are SNHLY and FYNNEI. In nucleotides, the CDR3 is TGTGCCTGCAGTGATGACACGGGGGGCACTGTCTATAATTCACCCCTCCACTTT. It translates to CACSDDTGGTVYNSPLHF.

This chain links TRBV29-1 with TRBJ2-7; the D is unclear. The germline CDR1 and CDR2 sequences are SQVTM and ANQGSEA. The CDR3 loop spans 13 amino acids. V lost 0 bases, J lost 2 bases, and 8 bases lay in between. CDR3 DNA: TGCAGCGTTGAAGACCCGGGTGCCTACGAGCAGTACTTC. Protein sequence: CSVEDPGAYEQYF.

This clonotype was counted at least ten times. The V gene is TRBV29-1, the J gene TRBJ1-5; D might be TRBD1 (5 bases). The CDR3 covers 13 residues. CDR1 SQVTM and CDR2 ANQGSEA come from the germline V gene. V was trimmed by 6 bases and J by 0 bases, leaving 9 bases between them. As DNA, the CDR3 is TGCAGCGTGGGGGGTGGTAGCAATCAGCCCCAGCATTTT. This sequence encodes CSVGGGSNQPQHF.

This clonotype was counted at least ten times. The rearrangement joins TRBV4-1 to TRBJ2-5; D may be TRBD1 or TRBD2 (6 bases each). The CDR3 totals 14 residues. The ends were cut back, 0 bases at V and 4 bases at J, with 9 bases in the middle. CDR1 and CDR2 (germline): MGHRA, YSYEKL. The CDR3 nucleotides are TGCGCCAGCAGCCAAGACAGGGGAGGAGAGACCCAGTACTTC. This translates into CASSQDRGGETQYF.

CDR3 coding DNA: TGTGCCATCAGTGAGTCGAGAGGGAGATCCTACAATGAGCAGTACTTC. Translation gives CAISESRGRSYNEQYF. The chain couples TRBV10-3 to TRBJ2-1, with D perhaps TRBD2 (5 bases). The last part of the DNA fits TRBJ2-7 better; the J call may be wrong. This CDR3 is 16 amino acids long. Germline V gives CDR1 ENHRY, CDR2 SYGVKD.

The chain recombines TRBV6-6 with TRBJ2-1; tentatively, D is TRBD2 (5 bases). CDR1 is MNHNY and CDR2 is SVGAGI in the germline V gene (reference sequence). V lost 1 base to trimming and J lost 6 bases, with 13 bases between them. There are 15 residues in the CDR3. In DNA, the CDR3 is TGTGCCAGCAGTTACTGGGCAGTACGGGGCAATGAGCAGTTCTTC. Amino acid sequence: CASSYWAVRGNEQFF.

This sequence joins TRBV2 and TRBJ2-4; 9 bases align to TRBD2. The DNA matches TRBJ2-7 better at its end, which makes the J call doubtful. Germline CDR1 and CDR2: SNHLY and FYNNEI. The CDR3 sequence is 14 residues long. CDR3 DNA sequence: TGTGCCAACTCCGGGAATAGCGGGAGATACGAGCAGTACTTC. Protein product: CANSGNSGRYEQYF.

V is TRBV10-3 and J is TRBJ1-2, with 8 bases fitting TRBD1. The CDR3 loop spans 14 amino acids. Trimming cost V 5 bases and J 3 bases; bases outside gene matches: 5. The germline gives CDR1 ENHRY, CDR2 SYGVKD. CDR3: CAISPQGQDYGYTF. CDR3 nucleotides: TGTGCCATCAGTCCCCAGGGACAGGACTATGGCTACACCTTC.

V usage is TRBV16 and J usage is TRBJ2-1, with D possibly being TRBD1 (6 bases). The CDR3 contains 13 residues. The germline V gene encodes CDR1 KGHSY and CDR2 FQNENV. Trimming pared 4 bases from V and 9 bases from J, leaving 13 bases between. The CDR3 sequence is CASSPNRDGEQFF. CDR3 in DNA: TGTGCCAGCAGCCCGAACAGGGATGGTGAGCAGTTCTTC.

This clonotype was recorded only once. This chain uses TRBV27 with TRBJ1-4; D is ambiguous. Between the trimmed V and J ends, which lost 10 bases and 2 bases, there was a span of 14 bases. The germline V gene encodes CDR1 MNHEY and CDR2 SMNVEV (reference sequence). The CDR3 is 14 residues long. The CDR3: CATKKRGTNEKLFF. CDR3 coding DNA: TGTGCCACCAAAAAGCGAGGGACTAATGAAAAACTGTTTTTT.

This rearrangement joins TRBV10-3 to TRBJ2-5; 9 bases match TRBD2. V dropped 3 bases and J dropped 11; count of bases not matched to a gene: 16. Germline loops: CDR1 ENHRY, CDR2 SYGVKD. There are 16 residues in the CDR3. DNA of the CDR3: TGTGCCATCAGTGATGTAGTAGCGGGGGACCACAATGAGCAGTACTTC. Translated: CAISDVVAGDHNEQYF.

There are a few counts of this clonotype. This rearrangement joins TRBV5-1 to TRBJ2-3; D is unclear. The CDR3 covers 14 residues. With 0 bases removed from V and 5 bases from J, the gap between germline ends came to 10 bases. CDR1 and CDR2 (germline): SGHRS, YFSETQ. The CDR3 DNA sequence: TGCGCCAGCAGCTTGGTACGCGGAAGAGATACGCAGTATTTT. It translates to CASSLVRGRDTQYF.

This chain links TRBV5-6 with TRBJ2-1; 7 bases line up with TRBD2. This CDR3 spans 15 amino acids. Germline V gene data show CDR1 as SGHDT and CDR2 as YYEEEE. V lost 6 bases and J lost 10; bases outside the gene matches: 16. The CDR3 DNA reads as TGTGCCAGCACAAACCAACCGGGAGGACCTCGAGAGCAGTTCTTC. It encodes CASTNQPGGPREQFF.

The chain has TRBV6-5 and TRBJ2-1, with D possibly being TRBD1 (7 bases). V gave up 10 bases and J gave up 10 bases, with 23 bases separating them. Germline CDR1 is MNHEY and CDR2 is SVGAGI. The CDR3 totals 14 residues. The CDR3 loop reads CATKGDSLQGEQFF. The CDR3 DNA is TGTGCCACCAAGGGGGACTCTTTACAGGGGGAGCAGTTCTTC.

The V gene is TRBV28, the J gene TRBJ2-1, with unresolved D. Trimming pared 3 bases from V and 5 bases from J, leaving 5 bases between. This CDR3 spans 12 amino acids. Germline V lookup: CDR1 MDHEN, CDR2 SYDVKM. The chain's CDR3 is CASSFRHNEQFF. CDR3 in DNA: TGTGCCAGCAGTTTTAGGCACAATGAGCAGTTCTTC.

The V and J genes are TRBV7-2 and TRBJ2-7; 7 bases agree with TRBD2. The J call may be faulty, since TRBJ2-5 better matches the DNA end. This CDR3 spans 14 amino acids. Germline V lookup: CDR1 SGHTA, CDR2 FQGNSA. The CDR3 bases are TGTGCCAGCAGCTTATGGGTGGGGGAGGGGACCCAGTACTTC. Translated: CASSLWVGEGTQYF.

The rearrangement links TRBV7-9 to TRBJ2-3, with D perhaps assigned TRBD1 or TRBD2 (5 bases each). Trimming left V 5 bases short and J 1 base short, with 13 bases between. The CDR3 runs to 15 residues. Germline V gives CDR1 SEHNR, CDR2 FQNEAQ (reference sequence). CDR3 loop: CASSPGTLRTDTQYF. In nucleotides, the CDR3 is TGTGCCAGCAGCCCCGGGACCCTACGCACAGATACGCAGTATTTT.

This chain connects TRBV5-1 to TRBJ2-1, with D perhaps matching TRBD1 or TRBD2 (5 bases each). V lost 3 bases to trimming and J lost 3 bases, with 16 bases between them. This CDR3 comprises 16 residues. CDR1 is SGHRS, CDR2 YFSETQ, per germline. The CDR3 reads CASSSSGTANYNEQFF. CDR3 nucleotides: TGCGCCAGCAGCTCCTCCGGGACGGCTAACTACAATGAGCAGTTCTTC.

The chain couples TRBV24-1 to TRBJ1-2, with unresolved D. CDR1 KGHDR and CDR2 SFDVKD come from the germline V gene. V was pared by 2 bases and J by 6 bases, with 6 bases between. The CDR3 consists of 12 residues. The CDR3 nucleotides read TGTGCCACCAGTGATTCCCTTGATGGCTACACCTTC. Encoded protein: CATSDSLDGYTF.

V usage is TRBV20-1 and J usage is TRBJ2-7; TRBD2 matches at 11 bases. With V trimmed by 1 base and J by 3 bases, 5 bases remained unmatched. Germline assignment: CDR1 DFQATT and CDR2 SNEGSKA (reference sequence). This CDR3 spans 15 amino acids. The CDR3 DNA sequence: TGCAGTGCTAGAGCGACTAGCGGGATACTCTACGAGCAGTACTTC. It encodes CSARATSGILYEQYF.

The V call is TRBV20-1, the J call TRBJ1-3; 8 bases match TRBD1. The CDR3 sequence is 14 residues long. Trimming removed 1 base from V and 2 bases from J; junction bases left unmatched: 1. Germline CDR1 DFQATT, CDR2 SNEGSKA (reference sequence). This chain's CDR3 is CSARGQGPGNTIYF. DNA for the CDR3: TGCAGTGCTAGAGGACAGGGGCCTGGAAACACCATATATTTT.

The chain combines TRBV27 with TRBJ1-1, with D maybe TRBD1 (6 bases). CDR1 MNHEY and CDR2 SMNVEV come from the germline V gene (reference sequence). This CDR3 spans 13 amino acids. V gave up 4 bases and J gave up 6 bases, with 12 bases separating them. CDR3 sequence: CASSWIRGSEAFF. Written as DNA, the CDR3 is TGTGCCAGCAGTTGGATCAGGGGTTCTGAAGCTTTCTTT.